The 4 T cell receptor beta chains given below trace back to one sample, sequenced in a study of T cell responses to AZD1222 COVID-19 vaccine. TCRdb's table, derived via immunoSEQ multiplex PCR, lists solely in-frame clones and lacks some. This table has around 76,000 clones, around 84% appearing once. The sample was peripheral blood, taken on day 0 of AZD1222 vaccination. The receptors stem from an adult in good health.

The rearrangement links TRBV5-1 to TRBJ1-1; TRBD1 matches 7 bases. The germline V gene has CDR1 SGHRS and CDR2 YFSETQ. V shed 4 bases and J 4 bases; nucleotides not matched to a gene: 7. The CDR3 consists of 14 residues. CDR3 bases: TGCGCCAGCAGCGCCCAGGGACAGATCACTGAAGCTTTCTTT. This codes for CASSAQGQITEAFF.

The CDR3 DNA follows: TGTGCCAGCAGATTACTGAATTCAGGGGACTACACCTTC. Translation gives CASRLLNSGDYTF. V usage is TRBV2 and J usage is TRBJ1-2, with a weak D call TRBD1 (6 bases). This CDR3 has 13 amino acids. Germline lookup yields CDR1 SNHLY and CDR2 FYNNEI. Trimming removed 6 bases from V and 10 bases from J, with 18 bases in between.

The V gene is TRBV7-3, the J gene TRBJ2-3, with a possible D match to TRBD1 (6 bases). In germline, CDR1 is SGHTA, CDR2 FQGTGA. V dropped 4 bases and J dropped 4 bases, with 12 bases sitting between them. The CDR3 sequence is 14 residues long. CDR3 sequence reads: CASSSLGGPDTQYF. In nucleotides, the CDR3 is TGTGCCAGCAGCTCCTTAGGGGGTCCAGATACGCAGTATTTT.

The V and J genes are TRBV27 and TRBJ2-7, with D possibly matching TRBD2 (6 bases). Germline V gene sequence: CDR1 MNHEY, CDR2 SMNVEV (reference sequence). With 3 bases removed from V and 2 bases from J, the gap between germline ends came to 11 bases. There are 14 residues in the CDR3. The CDR3 region has the DNA TGTGCCAGCAGTTTTGCGGGACCGGCCTACGAGCAGTACTTC. It specifies CASSFAGPAYEQYF.